Reported below is one T cell receptor beta chain. This CDR3 contains 13 residues. V was trimmed by 3 bases and J by 2 bases, leaving 9 bases between them. The V gene's germline CDR1 is DFQATT and CDR2 SNEGSKA (reference sequence). Specified treatment: 15 to 20 received Ad26.COV2.S at low or high dose, single or two shots; about 5 received placebo; per-sample allocation not given. Specimens were obtained on day 63 following the first vaccine or placebo injection. These data originate in a study of Ad26.COV2.S vaccination and SARS-CoV-2 variants. The assay was immunoSEQ multiplex PCR, and TCRdb's table has in-frame clones only and misses some. The profile shows more than 350,000 clones, approximately 90% of them singletons.

The TCR comes from a person between 18 and 65 years old who received the Ad26.COV2.S COVID-19 vaccine or a placebo. The sample consisted of peripheral blood, taken in a trial of Ad26.COV2.S vaccine versus placebo. This chain links TRBV20-1 with TRBJ2-3; no clear D gene. CDR3 sequence (DNA): TGCAGTGCTAGTCTGGTGATCACAGATACGCAGTATTTT. As protein: CSASLVITDTQYF.